This TCR beta chain was identified in a study of cytomegalovirus exposure and HLA in healthy donors. To note about this clone: The antigen is undetermined.

From germline, CDR1 is ENHRY and CDR2 SYGVKD. This CDR3 has 18 amino acids. V was pared by 4 bases and J by 4 bases, with 17 bases of the junction left unmatched. Study-level results: Presence/absence analyses supposed approximately even sequencing depth among donors. In an earlier analysis, most TCR beta V segments were productive about 87% or about 30% of the time.

The PCR employed 60 Vbeta primers together with 13 Jbeta primers. Some clones are missing from TCRdb's copy, which holds only in-frame ones; the method was immunoSEQ multiplex PCR. Among around 190,000 clones listed, over 60% were seen once. The chain is built from TRBV10-3 and TRBJ2-5, with 8 bases fitting TRBD1. Specimen: PBMCs. The origin of this receptor is a woman in her forties in good health and CMV-seronegative. The DNA for the CDR3 is TGTGCCATCAGTGCGGAGACAGGGAGACAGGGGTCTTCAGAGACCCAGTACTTC. As protein: CAISAETGRQGSSETQYF.